One sample yielded the 16 T cell receptor beta chains listed below, sequenced in a study of T cell responses to AZD1222 COVID-19 vaccine. The assay was immunoSEQ multiplex PCR, and TCRdb's table has in-frame clones only and misses some. Here the sample spans approximately 120,000 clones, around 85% being singletons. The sample consisted of peripheral blood, taken 28 days after the second AZD1222 dose. The receptors were sampled from an adult who received the AZD1222 COVID-19 vaccine.

The chain uses TRBV14 and TRBJ2-1, with unresolved D. Germline assignment: CDR1 SGHDN and CDR2 FVKESK. The CDR3 runs 16 residues. V gave up 4 bases and J gave up 0 bases, with 13 bases separating them. CDR3 loop: CASSPQGVGSYNEQFF. CDR3 nucleotides: TGTGCCAGCAGCCCCCAAGGAGTAGGCTCCTACAATGAGCAGTTCTTC. Together with reference TRBV14 and TRBJ2-1, the CDR3 gives the full variable domain: EAGVTQFPSHSVIEKGQTVTLRCDPISGHDNLYWYRRVMGKEIKFLLHFVKESKQDESGMPNNRFLAERTGGTYSTLKVQPAELEDSGVYFCASSPQGVGSYNEQFFGPGTRLTVL.

This chain uses TRBV11-2 with TRBJ2-2, with 7 bases matching TRBD1. CDR1 is SGHAT and CDR2 is FQNNGV in the germline V gene. V gave up 3 bases and J gave up 2 bases; unmatched junction bases: 6. The CDR3 has 16 amino acids. The CDR3 sequence: CASSFQAGGNTGELFF. DNA of the CDR3: TGTGCCAGCAGCTTTCAAGCAGGGGGAAACACCGGGGAGCTGTTTTTT.

This chain connects TRBV3-1 (or the pseudogene TRBV3-2) to TRBJ2-3, with 7 nucleotides matching TRBD2. The V gene's germline CDR1 is LGHDT and CDR2 YNNKEL (reference sequence). The trim removed 1 base at V and 2 bases at J, leaving 9 bases unmatched. This CDR3 has 17 residues. The CDR3 is CASSQVTSVDFTDTQYF. Written as DNA, the CDR3 is TGTGCCAGCAGCCAAGTCACTAGCGTTGACTTCACAGATACGCAGTATTTT.

The chain joins TRBV18 to TRBJ2-3; perhaps D is TRBD1 or TRBD2 (5 bases each). Germline V gene data show CDR1 as KGHSH and CDR2 as LQKENI. Trimming left V 1 base short and J 4 bases short, with 6 bases between. The CDR3 extends over 13 amino acids. CDR3 sequence: CASSPRGADTQYF. For the CDR3, the DNA is TGTGCCAGCTCACCACGAGGGGCAGATACGCAGTATTTT.

This clone has a handful of counts. V usage is TRBV6-1 and J usage is TRBJ1-3; D is possibly TRBD1 (5 bases). Germline assignment: CDR1 MNHNS and CDR2 SASEGT. Trimming pared 4 bases from V and 0 bases from J, leaving 13 bases between. The CDR3 contains 16 residues. This CDR3 is CASSGRDANSGNTIYF. The CDR3 DNA is TGTGCCAGCAGTGGCCGGGACGCCAACTCTGGAAACACCATATATTTT.

The V and J genes are TRBV18 and TRBJ1-5; TRBD1 matches at 9 bases. The trim removed 5 bases at V and 0 bases at J, leaving 5 bases unmatched. Germline CDR1 KGHSH, CDR2 LQKENI. The CDR3 is 16 amino acids. CDR3 nucleotides: TGTGCCAGCTCAGAGGGGACAGGGAATAGCAATCAGCCCCAGCATTTT. Translating gives CASSEGTGNSNQPQHF.

A few counts support this clone. The genes are TRBV6-2 or TRBV6-3 and TRBJ2-7; D is possibly TRBD2 (6 bases). Germline CDR1 MNHEY, CDR2 SVGEGT. CDR3 length equals 14 residues. Trimming took off 2 bases at V and 2 bases at J, with 10 bases between the two ends. CDR3 amino acids: CASSYAAGTYEQYF. DNA of the CDR3: TGTGCCAGCAGTTACGCCGCGGGGACCTACGAGCAGTACTTC.

CDR3 DNA sequence: TGTGCCAGCAGTTTGGGCCGACGCAATCAGCCCCAGCATTTT. This codes for CASSLGRRNQPQHF. The rearrangement uses TRBV28 and TRBJ1-5; no definite D call. Germline V gives CDR1 MDHEN, CDR2 SYDVKM. Trimming removed 3 bases from V and 2 bases from J, with 8 bases in between. This CDR3 region has 14 residues.

The chain carries TRBV14 and TRBJ2-6, with 7 bases matching TRBD2. The CDR3 has 16 residues. Germline V CDR1 and CDR2: SGHDN, FVKESK. Trimming cost V 3 bases and J 2 bases; bases outside gene matches: 4. The CDR3 region is CASSQGRGAGANVLTF. The CDR3 DNA reads as TGTGCCAGCAGCCAGGGACGGGGGGCTGGGGCCAACGTCCTGACTTTC.

The chain has TRBV6-5 and TRBJ1-5; no definite D call. The V gene lost 6 bases and the J gene lost 8 bases, with 14 bases spanning the gap. CDR3 length: 13 residues. Germline V gene data show CDR1 as MNHEY and CDR2 as SVGAGI. The CDR3, as DNA: TGTGCCAGCAGGGGTTTGGGAAGAGAGCCCCAGCATTTT. It codes for CASRGLGREPQHF.

This chain connects TRBV19 to TRBJ1-6; unclear D gene. Germline lookup yields CDR1 LNHDA and CDR2 SQIVND (reference sequence). The germline V and J ends were trimmed by 3 bases and 5 bases, with 20 bases remaining between them. This CDR3 spans 18 amino acids. DNA of the CDR3: TGTGCCAGTAGTATTCAAAGGACGCCGGTCCTCGATAATTCACCCCTCCACTTT. Translation gives CASSIQRTPVLDNSPLHF.

The rearrangement joins TRBV5-1 to TRBJ2-3; D not resolved. V lost 2 bases and J lost 2, with 6 bases in between. This CDR3 has 13 amino acids. Germline loops: CDR1 SGHRS, CDR2 YFSETQ. This chain's CDR3 is CASSLQTTDTQYF. DNA of the CDR3: TGCGCCAGCAGCTTACAGACCACAGATACGCAGTATTTT.

J is TRBJ1-4 and V is TRBV11-2, with 7 bases aligning to TRBD1. The V gene end was trimmed by 1 base and the J gene end by 8 bases; junction bases not matched to a gene: 10. The germline V gene encodes CDR1 SGHAT and CDR2 FQNNGV. This CDR3 is 16 amino acids long. CDR3 bases: TGTGCCAGCAGCTTAGGATCCAGGGGGGCTGGGGAAAAACTGTTTTTT. It encodes CASSLGSRGAGEKLFF.

The chain carries TRBV2 and TRBJ1-4, with 7 bases aligning to TRBD1. The germline V gene has CDR1 SNHLY and CDR2 FYNNEI. Trimming at V came to 7 bases and at J to 7 bases, leaving 9 bases not matched to a gene. The CDR3 length is 14 residues. As DNA, the CDR3 is TGTGCCAGCATCCGGGACAGCGGAATTGAAAAACTGTTTTTT. This translates into CASIRDSGIEKLFF.

The genes are TRBV15 and TRBJ1-3; 7 bases agree with TRBD1. V gave up 4 bases and J gave up 0 bases; unmatched junction bases: 12. Germline assignment: CDR1 LNHNV and CDR2 YYDKDF (reference sequence). This CDR3 is 18 amino acids long. The CDR3 coding sequence is TGTGCCACCAGCAAGAGCCCGGGACAGCGCAACTCTGGAAACACCATATATTTT. Its protein product is CATSKSPGQRNSGNTIYF.

The chain carries TRBV5-1 and TRBJ2-3; D not resolved. Germline CDR1 SGHRS, CDR2 YFSETQ. The CDR3 has 15 amino acids. Trimming took 1 base from V and 2 from J, leaving 11 bases between them. DNA of the CDR3: TGCGCCAGCAGCTTGAGGGTCGGTTCCACAGATACGCAGTATTTT. Its protein is CASSLRVGSTDTQYF. Looking up the rest from reference TRBV5-1 and TRBJ2-3 gives the full variable domain: KAGVTQTPRYLIKTRGQQVTLSCSPISGHRSVSWYQQTPGQGLQFLFEYFSETQRNKGNFPGRFSGRQFSNSRSEMNVSTLELGDSALYLCASSLRVGSTDTQYFGPGTRLTVL.